The clone carrying this TCR beta chain was recorded once. Trimming stripped 1 base from V and 6 bases from J, with 8 bases between. This CDR3 has 13 residues. Germline V gene lookup returns CDR1 PRHDT and CDR2 FYEKMQ (reference sequence). CD8+ and CD4+ T cells were negatively isolated; TEMRA cells were FACS-enriched. The record originates from a study of CD8 T cells in Susac syndrome. cDNA came from around 0.5 to 1 ug RNA primed by random hexamers. TCRdb used MiXCR to reprocess the immunoSEQ multiplex PCR reads, holding one entry per CDR3 protein. Seen here are 250,000 to 300,000 distinct CDR3 sequences, 85% observed once, and the top ten hold approximately 0.2%.

The chain employs TRBV13 and TRBJ2-3; D gene uncertain. The origin of this receptor is a human donor with multiple sclerosis. The sequencing sample was made of CD8+ T cells from PBMCs. In DNA form, the CDR3 reads TGTGCCAGCAGCTTAGCAGCTTGGGATACGCAGTATTTT. Its protein is CASSLAAWDTQYF.